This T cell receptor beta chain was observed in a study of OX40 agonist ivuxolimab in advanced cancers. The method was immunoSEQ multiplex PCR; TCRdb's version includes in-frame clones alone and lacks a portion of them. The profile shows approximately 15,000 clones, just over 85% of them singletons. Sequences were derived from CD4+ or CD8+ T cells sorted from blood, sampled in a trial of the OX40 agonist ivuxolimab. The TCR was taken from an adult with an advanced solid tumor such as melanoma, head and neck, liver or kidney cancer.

Written as DNA, the CDR3 is TGTGCCAGCAGAACAACAGGGCTTGGGTCACCCCTCCACTTT. Residues: CASRTTGLGSPLHF. V gene TRBV2 combines with J gene TRBJ1-6; perhaps TRBD1 as D (6 bases). CDR1 is SNHLY, CDR2 FYNNEI, per germline. V lost 6 bases and J 10 bases, leaving 16 bases between the germline ends. This CDR3 has 14 residues. The full variable domain, rest sourced from reference TRBV2 and TRBJ1-6, is EPEVTQTPSHQVTQMGQEVILRCVPISNHLYFYWYRQILGQKVEFLVSFYNNEISEKSEIFDDQFSVERPDGSNFTLKIRSTKLEDSAMYFCASRTTGLGSPLHFGNGTRLTVT.